The T cell receptor (beta chain) described here comes from a study of human T cells and chemical hapten exposure. This clonotype has a count of ten or more. Each CDR3 protein gets one entry after TCRdb re-called the RACE reads with MiXCR. The table lists around 380,000 distinct CDR3 sequences, around 4.8% of them singletons. The V segment lost 7 bases and the J segment 10 bases; nucleotides outside the gene matches: 8. The CDR3 runs to 12 residues. Sample time point: patch test 1, 2 weeks after DPC sensitization. The treatment: therapeutic diphenylcyclopropenone sensitization with weekly scalp DPC. The genes are TRBV12-3 or TRBV12-4 and TRBJ2-5, with TRBD2 matching 8 bases. The sample consisted of whole blood, taken in connection with sensitization to the hapten diphenylcyclopropenone (DPC). This receptor was identified in a woman between 45 and 60 years old with alopecia areata. Some clones in this sample may be carry-over from other donors' samples. CDR3 amino acids: CASTSGRWVQYF. As DNA, the CDR3 is TGTGCCAGCACCAGCGGGAGATGGGTCCAGTACTTC.